Following are 13 T cell receptor beta chains from one sample sequenced in a study of cytomegalovirus exposure and HLA in healthy donors. Assay: immunoSEQ multiplex PCR; the TCRdb copy retains only in-frame clones and omits some. Here the sample spans about 160,000 clones, roughly 89% being singletons. Sequenced sample: PBMCs. These receptors were obtained from a man in his late teens or twenties in good health and CMV-seropositive.

The chain employs TRBV27 and TRBJ2-7, with TRBD2 as a possible D gene (6 bases). Trimming shortened V by 5 bases and J by 3 bases, and 17 bases separated the two germline ends. The CDR3 is 15 residues long. Per germline, CDR1 MNHEY and CDR2 SMNVEV (reference sequence). DNA of the CDR3: TGTGCCAGCAGTGGGAGAATCGGGACTTACTACGAGCAGTACTTC. This sequence encodes CASSGRIGTYYEQYF.

This rearrangement joins TRBV6-1 to TRBJ2-2; D is perhaps TRBD1 (5 bases). The CDR3 spans 13 residues. Germline CDR1 and CDR2: MNHNS and SASEGT. V was cut by 2 bases and J by 5 bases, with 6 bases left in between. The CDR3 DNA reads TGTGCCAGCAGTGAATCAGGGACCGGGGAGCTGTTTTTT. Protein product: CASSESGTGELFF.

CDR3 coding DNA: TGCGCCAGCAGCAACGGGAGGGGGACCCAGTACTTC. This gives the protein CASSNGRGTQYF. The chain employs TRBV10-2 and TRBJ2-5; 8 bases line up with TRBD2. V lost 6 bases, J lost 7 bases, and 4 bases stayed unmatched. This CDR3 is 12 amino acids long. The germline CDR1 and CDR2 sequences are WSHSY and SAAADI.

The chain joins TRBV7-9 to TRBJ2-7, with 9 bases lining up with TRBD2. The CDR3 is 19 amino acids. Germline trimming cut 5 bases from V and 2 bases from J; bases unmatched to any gene: 19. Germline loops: CDR1 SEHNR, CDR2 FQNEAQ (reference sequence). CDR3 loop: CASSPLSGSLPKPTYEQYF. CDR3 nucleotide sequence: TGTGCCAGCAGCCCCCTTAGCGGGAGCCTTCCGAAACCCACCTACGAGCAGTACTTC.

V usage is TRBV5-4 and J usage is TRBJ2-1; TRBD2 agrees at 8 bases. The CDR3 spans 17 residues. Germline CDR1 reads SGHNT; CDR2 reads YYREEE (reference sequence). Trimming cost V 0 bases and J 6 bases; bases outside gene matches: 11. The CDR3 sequence: CASSLGAGLVVSNEQFF. CDR3 nucleotide sequence: TGTGCCAGCAGCTTGGGGGCGGGACTAGTTGTGAGCAATGAGCAGTTCTTC.

The chain recombines TRBV28 with TRBJ1-3; D not resolved. The germline gives CDR1 MDHEN, CDR2 SYDVKM. V lost 6 bases, J lost 0 bases, and 9 bases lay in between. The CDR3 extends over 14 amino acids. The CDR3 sequence: CASRAVSSGNTIYF. The CDR3 coding sequence is TGTGCCAGCAGGGCCGTAAGCTCTGGAAACACCATATATTTT. The full variable domain, with the rest looked up from reference TRBV28 and TRBJ1-3, is DVKVTQSSRYLVKRTGEKVFLECVQDMDHENMFWYRQDPGLGLRLIYFSYDVKMKEKGDIPEGYSVSREKKERFSLILESASTNQTSMYLCASRAVSSGNTIYFGEGSWLTVV.

The chain has TRBV9 and TRBJ2-1, with D tentatively TRBD2 (6 bases). Germline V CDR1 and CDR2: SGDLS, YYNGEE. This CDR3 contains 12 residues. V gave up 4 bases and J gave up 6 bases, with 8 bases separating them. CDR3: CASSPGGNEQFF. CDR3 sequence (DNA): TGTGCCAGCAGCCCCGGGGGCAATGAGCAGTTCTTC.

CDR3 in DNA: TGTGCCAGCAGCCTGGGACAGGGGGCCTACAATGAGCAGTTCTTC. This gives the protein CASSLGQGAYNEQFF. V usage is TRBV5-6 and J usage is TRBJ2-1; 11 bases are a match to TRBD1. The V gene end was trimmed by 4 bases and the J gene end by 2 bases; junction bases not matched to a gene: 2. The CDR3 runs 15 residues. Germline loops: CDR1 SGHDT, CDR2 YYEEEE.

This chain uses TRBV4-2 with TRBJ2-7; 8 bases match TRBD2. V gave up 4 bases and J gave up 2 bases; unmatched junction bases: 7. The CDR3 runs to 15 residues. CDR1 is LGHNA and CDR2 is YNFKEQ in the germline V gene. This CDR3 is CASSLRTSRPYEQYF. Written as DNA, the CDR3 is TGTGCCAGCAGCCTGCGGACTAGCAGACCCTACGAGCAGTACTTC.

This chain links TRBV5-6 with TRBJ2-1; 9 bases are a match to TRBD2. There are 15 residues in the CDR3. V dropped 4 bases and J dropped 6; count of bases not matched to a gene: 8. Germline CDR1 and CDR2: SGHDT and YYEEEE. CDR3 DNA: TGTGCCAGCAGCAAAGGACTAGCGTATAGCAATGAGCAGTTCTTC. This translates into CASSKGLAYSNEQFF.

V gene TRBV10-2 combines with J gene TRBJ2-3, with D unclear. Per germline, CDR1 WSHSY and CDR2 SAAADI. V lost 3 bases and J 5 bases, leaving 12 bases between the germline ends. The CDR3 covers 14 residues. The CDR3 is CASSDYNRRDTQYF. Written as DNA, the CDR3 is TGCGCCAGCAGTGACTATAACCGAAGAGATACGCAGTATTTT.

The V gene is TRBV21-1, the J gene TRBJ1-2; TRBD1, the table's D call, was not compared with the DNA. TRBV21-1 is a documented pseudogene. This CDR3 region has 16 residues. CDR3: CASSKPDRVGGYGYTF. The CDR3 nucleotides read TGTGCCAGCAGCAAACCGGACAGGGTTGGTGGCTATGGCTACACCTTC.

This clone came up a few times. The chain recombines TRBV18 with TRBJ2-2; TRBD2 agrees at 9 bases. The CDR3 is 16 amino acids. CDR1 is KGHSH and CDR2 is LQKENI in the germline V gene. J lost 1 base, V lost 3 bases, and 3 bases had no gene match. CDR3 residues: CASSPSGRLNTGELFF. CDR3 bases: TGTGCCAGCTCACCTAGCGGGAGATTGAACACCGGGGAGCTGTTTTTT.